The clone carrying this T cell receptor beta chain was counted a single time. V was shortened by 0 bases and J by 7 bases, with 13 bases between the two germline ends. Germline V lookup: CDR1 KGHSH, CDR2 LQKENI. The CDR3 is 15 residues long. This sample is drawn from a study of blood T cell repertoires in COVID-19. For the study at large: Specimens from acute and convalescent COVID-19 originated in the United States, Italy and Spain.

As handled by the study authors: Amplification with reference gene primers provided the estimates of nucleated cell counts. Sequencing was performed with immunoSEQ multiplex PCR; in TCRdb, only in-frame clones are kept and a portion is missing. V and J calls plus clone size are reproduced from that table; the DNA served to infer D and trimming. Of approximately 130,000 clones in the sample, around 81% were seen once. The sequence came from a human donor in a cohort sampled during active COVID-19. The sample taken for sequencing was peripheral blood. This rearrangement joins TRBV18 to TRBJ2-1; possible D gene TRBD2, 7 bases. The CDR3 reads CASSPPTGGVNEQFF. The CDR3 nucleotides are TGTGCCAGCTCACCACCGACGGGGGGCGTAAATGAGCAGTTCTTC. Supplemented by reference TRBV18 and TRBJ2-1, the full variable domain reads NAGVMQNPRHLVRRRGQEARLRCSPMKGHSHVYWYRQLPEEGLKFMVYLQKENIIDESGMPKERFSAEFPKEGPSILRIQQVVRGDSAAYFCASSPPTGGVNEQFFGPGTRLTVL.